This note documents a single T cell receptor beta chain sequence. V lost 0 bases, J lost 0 bases, and 12 bases lay in between. Germline V gene data show CDR1 as LGHDT and CDR2 as YNNKEL (reference sequence). The CDR3 runs 17 residues. Investigators prepared the TCR beta libraries by applying iRepertoire HTBI primers and Arm-PCR of CDR3 regions. A single record per CDR3 protein comes from TCRdb applying MiXCR to the multiplex PCR reads. This table holds 400,000 to 550,000 distinct CDR3 sequences, about 17% found once. This sample's time point: newly diagnosed GD, antithyroid drugs for less than 3 months. RNA isolated from PBMCs was used to make the TCR library. American Thyroid Association guidelines served as the basis for diagnosing Graves' disease. The patients were drawn from one endocrinology department in Xi'an, China. The sample originates from a study of regulatory T cells in long-lasting Graves disease. Study in general: Those Graves' patients who were newly diagnosed had been on antithyroid drugs under 3 months.

Separately, the same data were catalogued under a study of T cells in Graves' hyperthyroidism and ophthalmopathy. From that study: Ophthalmopathy and stable hyperthyroidism were separated by a 13 V-J model.

The source of this sequence is a woman between 18 and 29 years old with Graves disease. Source: peripheral blood mononuclear cells (PBMCs), taken at new diagnosis, from a patient treated with antithyroid drugs. The J gene is TRBJ1-3, the V gene TRBV3-1; D is unclear. CDR3 residues: CASSQDFFGGSGNTIYF. CDR3 nucleotides: TGTGCCAGCAGCCAAGATTTTTTTGGCGGCTCTGGAAACACCATATATTTT. Drawing the rest from reference TRBV3-1 and TRBJ1-3, the complete variable domain is DTAVSQTPKYLVTQMGNDKSIKCEQNLGHDTMYWYKQDSKKFLKIMFSYNNKELIINETVPNRFSPKSPDKAHLNLHINSLELGDSAVYFCASSQDFFGGSGNTIYFGEGSWLTVV.